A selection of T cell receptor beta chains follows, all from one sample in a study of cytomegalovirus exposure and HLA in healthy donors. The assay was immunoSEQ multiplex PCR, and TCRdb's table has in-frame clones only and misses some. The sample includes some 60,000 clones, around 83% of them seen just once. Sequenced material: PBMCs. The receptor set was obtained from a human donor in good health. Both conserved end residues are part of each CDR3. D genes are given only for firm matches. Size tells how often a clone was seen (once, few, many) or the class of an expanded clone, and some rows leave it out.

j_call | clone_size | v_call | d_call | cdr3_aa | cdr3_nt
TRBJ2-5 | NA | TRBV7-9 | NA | CASSFTMTEQYF | TGTGCCAGCAGTTTTACTATGACTGAGCAGTACTTC
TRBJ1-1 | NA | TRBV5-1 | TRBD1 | CASSLEEGAVIWGAFF | TGCGCCAGCAGCTTGGAAGAGGGGGCCGTGATCTGGGGAGCTTTCTTT
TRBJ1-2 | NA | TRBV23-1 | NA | CASNREGGYTF | TGCGCCAGCAACAGGGAGGGTGGCTACACCTTC
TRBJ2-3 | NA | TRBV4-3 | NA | CASSHRGEVTDTQYF | TGCGCCAGCAGCCATCGAGGGGAGGTCACAGATACGCAGTATTTT
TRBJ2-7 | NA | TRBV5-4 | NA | CASSLALAGSYEQYF | TGTGCCAGCAGCTTGGCACTAGCCGGCTCCTACGAGCAGTACTTC
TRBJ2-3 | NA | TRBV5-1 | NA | CASSYGADTQYF | TGCGCCAGCAGCTACGGGGCAGATACGCAGTATTTT
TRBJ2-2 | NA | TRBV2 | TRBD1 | CASNNRGRTGELFF | TGTGCCAGCAACAACAGGGGTAGGACCGGGGAGCTGTTTTTT
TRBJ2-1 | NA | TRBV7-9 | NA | CASSEQVGQFF | TGTGCCAGCAGCGAACAGGTCGGGCAGTTCTTC
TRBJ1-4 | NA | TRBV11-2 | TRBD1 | CASSPQGVNDEKLFF | TGTGCCAGCAGCCCGCAGGGGGTTAATGATGAAAAACTGTTTTTT
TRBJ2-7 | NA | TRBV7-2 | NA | CASSPHGQPGHEQYF | TGTGCCAGCAGCCCCCACGGACAACCCGGCCACGAGCAGTACTTC
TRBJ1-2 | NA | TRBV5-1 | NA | CASSLGGGEDGYTF | TGCGCCAGCAGCTTGGGCGGGGGCGAGGATGGCTACACCTTC
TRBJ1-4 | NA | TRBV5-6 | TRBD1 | CASSIPGQGLDEKLFF | TGTGCCAGCAGCATCCCGGGACAGGGCCTAGATGAAAAACTGTTTTTT
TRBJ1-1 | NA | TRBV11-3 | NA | CASSPRPNTEAFF | TGTGCCAGCAGCCCCAGGCCGAACACTGAAGCTTTCTTT
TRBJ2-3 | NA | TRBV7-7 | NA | CASSLGGLGTDTQYF | TGTGCTAGCAGCTTAGGAGGGCTGGGCACAGATACGCAGTATTTT
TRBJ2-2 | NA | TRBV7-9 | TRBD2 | CASLGGAGELFF | TGTGCCAGCCTTGGGGGGGCCGGGGAGCTGTTTTTT
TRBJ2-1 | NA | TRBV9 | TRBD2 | CASSEGLAGPYNEQFF | TGTGCCAGCAGCGAGGGACTAGCGGGCCCCTACAATGAGCAGTTCTTC
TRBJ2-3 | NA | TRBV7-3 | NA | CASSSNRADTQYF | TGTGCCAGCAGCTCCAACAGGGCAGATACGCAGTATTTT
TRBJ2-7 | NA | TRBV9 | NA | CASSVDNEQYF | TGTGCCAGCAGCGTAGACAACGAGCAGTACTTC
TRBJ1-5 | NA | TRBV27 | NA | CASSLAGVLNQPQHF | TGTGCCAGCAGCCTCGCAGGGGTTCTGAATCAGCCCCAGCATTTT
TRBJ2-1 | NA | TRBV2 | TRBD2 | CASSDRGRDNEQFF | TGTGCCAGCAGTGATCGGGGGAGGGACAATGAGCAGTTCTTC
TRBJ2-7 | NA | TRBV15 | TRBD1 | CATSRGTGSYEQYF | TGTGCCACCAGCAGAGGGACAGGCTCCTACGAGCAGTACTTC
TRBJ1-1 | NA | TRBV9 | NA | CASSVALAGEAFF | TGTGCCAGCAGCGTAGCACTGGCGGGTGAAGCTTTCTTT
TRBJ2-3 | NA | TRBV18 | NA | CASSPPTDNTQYF | TGTGCCAGCTCACCACCGACAGACAATACGCAGTATTTT
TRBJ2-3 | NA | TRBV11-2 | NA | CASSLEGRQGPQYF | TGTGCCAGCAGCTTAGAGGGGCGGCAGGGGCCGCAGTATTTT
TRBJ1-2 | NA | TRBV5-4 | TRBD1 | CASSLGQGEGYTF | TGTGCCAGCAGCTTGGGACAGGGAGAAGGCTACACCTTC
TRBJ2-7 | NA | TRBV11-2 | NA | CASSPSRGAYEQYF | TGTGCCAGCAGCCCCTCCAGGGGGGCCTACGAGCAGTACTTC
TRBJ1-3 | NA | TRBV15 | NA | CATSRFSGSGNTIYF | TGTGCCACCAGCAGGTTTTCGGGCTCTGGAAACACCATATATTTT
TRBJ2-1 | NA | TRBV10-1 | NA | CASSEAGRSYNEQFF | TGCGCCAGCAGTGAGGCAGGGCGGTCCTACAATGAGCAGTTCTTC
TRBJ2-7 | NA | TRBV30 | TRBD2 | CAWSALRVWGGYEQYF | TGTGCCTGGAGTGCCCTTCGTGTTTGGGGGGGCTACGAGCAGTACTTC
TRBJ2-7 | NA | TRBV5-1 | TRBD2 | CASGPTSGIYEQYF | TGCGCCAGCGGACCGACTAGCGGAATCTACGAGCAGTACTTC
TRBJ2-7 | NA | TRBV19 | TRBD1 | CASSINRDRRSEQYF | TGTGCCAGTAGCATAAACCGGGACAGGCGATCCGAGCAGTACTTC
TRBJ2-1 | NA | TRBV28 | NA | CASRNPQGVSPYNEQFF | TGTGCCAGCAGGAACCCGCAAGGAGTATCGCCTTACAATGAGCAGTTCTTC
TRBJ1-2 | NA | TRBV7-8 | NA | CASSSERQALNYGYTF | TGTGCCAGCAGCTCGGAACGACAGGCCCTAAACTATGGCTACACCTTC
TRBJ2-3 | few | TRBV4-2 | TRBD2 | CASSQDPLAGATDTQYF | TGTGCCAGCAGCCAAGATCCCCTAGCGGGGGCCACAGATACGCAGTATTTT
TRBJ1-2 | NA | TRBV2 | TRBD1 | CASRGQGVDGYTF | TGTGCCAGCAGGGGACAGGGGGTGGATGGCTACACCTTC
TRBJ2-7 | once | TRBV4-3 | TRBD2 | CASSQEWAGGSEQYF | TGCGCCAGCAGCCAAGAGTGGGCGGGGGGGAGCGAGCAGTACTTC
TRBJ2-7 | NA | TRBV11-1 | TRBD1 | CASSSQGAGVEQYF | TGTGCCAGCAGCTCGCAGGGGGCTGGGGTCGAGCAGTACTTC
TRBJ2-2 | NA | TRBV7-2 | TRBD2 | CASSHASGVITGELFF | TGTGCCAGCAGCCACGCTAGCGGGGTGATCACCGGGGAGCTGTTTTTT
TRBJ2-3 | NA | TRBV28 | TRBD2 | CASSYSGSTDTQYF | TGTGCCAGCAGTTATAGCGGGAGCACAGATACGCAGTATTTT